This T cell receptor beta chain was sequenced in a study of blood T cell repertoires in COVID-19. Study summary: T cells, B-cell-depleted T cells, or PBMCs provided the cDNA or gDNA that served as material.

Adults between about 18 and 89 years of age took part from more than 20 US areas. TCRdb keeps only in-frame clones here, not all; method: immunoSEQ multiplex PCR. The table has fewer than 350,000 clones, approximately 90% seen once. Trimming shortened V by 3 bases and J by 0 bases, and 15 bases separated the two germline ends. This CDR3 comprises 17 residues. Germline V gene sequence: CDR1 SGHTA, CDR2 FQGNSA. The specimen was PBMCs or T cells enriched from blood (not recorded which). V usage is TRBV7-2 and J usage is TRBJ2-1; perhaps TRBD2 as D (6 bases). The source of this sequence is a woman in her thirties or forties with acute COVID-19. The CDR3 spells CASSLPLGGSSYNEQFF. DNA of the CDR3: TGTGCCAGCAGCTTGCCTTTGGGGGGAAGCTCCTACAATGAGCAGTTCTTC.